This TCR beta chain was captured in a study of shared T cell receptors in the human thymus. There are 17 residues in the CDR3. V lost 0 bases and J lost 0, with 15 bases in between. Germline V CDR1 and CDR2: LGHNA, YNFKEQ. Here immunoSEQ multiplex PCR was the method, and the copy in TCRdb shows in-frame clones only, minus some. The top ten clones hold about 0.01% of a sample with fewer than 700,000 clones, approximately 88% of them seen once. These data were likewise used in another study, on human thymus T cells. From that report: The study used thymus tissue resected during corrective heart surgery. Unrelated people showed highly overlapping thymic repertoires, related research reported.

Sequencing used thymocytes. V and J are TRBV4-2 and TRBJ2-7; a weak D match, TRBD2 (6 bases). The sequence was obtained from a boy younger than two with a congenital heart defect. This chain's CDR3 is CASSQELRGFSSYEQYF. The CDR3 nucleotides are TGTGCCAGCAGCCAAGAGCTTCGGGGGTTTAGCTCCTACGAGCAGTACTTC.